Reported below is one T cell receptor beta chain. There are 14 residues in the CDR3. Germline lookup yields CDR1 LGHDT and CDR2 YNNKEL (reference sequence). Trimming left V 1 base short and J 0 bases short, with 4 bases between. These data come from a study of blood T cell repertoires in COVID-19. The protocol was immunoSEQ multiplex PCR, while the TCRdb copy is restricted to in-frame clones and leaves out a portion. Here the sample spans about 140,000 clones, 70% to 90% being singletons. This sequence joins TRBV3-1 (or the pseudogene TRBV3-2) and TRBJ1-3, with D unresolved. The sequence was obtained from a woman of 80 years or more with acute or convalescent COVID-19. The sequenced sample consisted of peripheral blood. CDR3 protein: CASSQVYSGNTIYF. The CDR3 DNA sequence: TGTGCCAGCAGCCAAGTATACTCTGGAAACACCATATATTTT.